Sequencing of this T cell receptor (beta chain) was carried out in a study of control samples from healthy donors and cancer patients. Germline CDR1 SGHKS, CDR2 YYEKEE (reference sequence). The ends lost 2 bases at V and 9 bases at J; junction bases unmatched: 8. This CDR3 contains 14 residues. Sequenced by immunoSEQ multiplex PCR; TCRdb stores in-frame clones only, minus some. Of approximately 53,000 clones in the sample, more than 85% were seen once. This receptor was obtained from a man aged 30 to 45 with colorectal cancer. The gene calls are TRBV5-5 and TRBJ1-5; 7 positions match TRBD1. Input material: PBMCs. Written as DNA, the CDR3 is TGTGCCAGCAGCTTACAGGGGAGACGGGGGCCCCAGCATTTT. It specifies CASSLQGRRGPQHF. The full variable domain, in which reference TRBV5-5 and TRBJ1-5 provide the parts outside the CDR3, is DAGVTQSPTHLIKTRGQQVTLRCSPISGHKSVSWYQQVLGQGPQFIFQYYEKEERGRGNFPDRFSARQFPNYSSELNVNALLLGDSALYLCASSLQGRRGPQHFGDGTRLSIL.